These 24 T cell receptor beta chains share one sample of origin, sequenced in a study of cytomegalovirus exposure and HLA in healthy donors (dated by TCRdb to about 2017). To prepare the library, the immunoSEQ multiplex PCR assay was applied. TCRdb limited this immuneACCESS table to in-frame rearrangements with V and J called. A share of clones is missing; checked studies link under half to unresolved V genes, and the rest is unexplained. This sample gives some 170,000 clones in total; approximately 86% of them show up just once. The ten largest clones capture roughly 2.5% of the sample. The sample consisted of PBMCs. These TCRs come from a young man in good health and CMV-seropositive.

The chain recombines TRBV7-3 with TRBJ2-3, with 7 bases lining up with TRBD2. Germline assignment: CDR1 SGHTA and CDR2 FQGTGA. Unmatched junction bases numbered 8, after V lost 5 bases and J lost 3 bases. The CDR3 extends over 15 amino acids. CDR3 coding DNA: TGTGCCAGCAGCCTCCTCGGGGGGAGGACAGATACGCAGTATTTT. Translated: CASSLLGGRTDTQYF.

The CDR3 sequence: CASSLPGTGYTEAFF. CDR3 coding DNA: TGTGCCAGCAGCTTACCCGGGACAGGGTACACTGAAGCTTTCTTT. The rearrangement joins TRBV7-9 to TRBJ1-1; 9 bases agree with TRBD1. V was pared by 2 bases and J by 3 bases, with 4 bases of the junction left unmatched. Per germline, CDR1 SEHNR and CDR2 FQNEAQ (reference sequence). This CDR3 contains 15 residues.

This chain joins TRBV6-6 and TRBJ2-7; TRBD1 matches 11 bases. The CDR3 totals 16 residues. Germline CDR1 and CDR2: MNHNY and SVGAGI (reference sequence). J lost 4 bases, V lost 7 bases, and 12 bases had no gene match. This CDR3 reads CASNNPSGTGGYEQYF. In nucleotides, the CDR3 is TGTGCCAGCAACAATCCATCCGGGACAGGGGGTTACGAGCAGTACTTC.

The CDR3 loop reads CASRLAGEGEQFF. Here the CDR3 DNA reads TGTGCCAGCAGGTTAGCGGGGGAAGGCGAGCAGTTCTTC. The rearrangement uses TRBV27 and TRBJ2-1; 9 nucleotides match TRBD2. The CDR3 has 13 amino acids. The germline V gene has CDR1 MNHEY and CDR2 SMNVEV (reference sequence). The V segment lost 6 bases and the J segment 10 bases; nucleotides outside the gene matches: 7.

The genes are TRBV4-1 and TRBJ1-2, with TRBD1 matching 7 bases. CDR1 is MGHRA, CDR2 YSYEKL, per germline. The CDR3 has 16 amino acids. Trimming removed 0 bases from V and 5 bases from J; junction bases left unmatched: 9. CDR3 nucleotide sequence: TGCGCCAGCAGCCAAGAGAGGGGGCAGCGTCTATATGGCTACACCTTC. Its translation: CASSQERGQRLYGYTF.

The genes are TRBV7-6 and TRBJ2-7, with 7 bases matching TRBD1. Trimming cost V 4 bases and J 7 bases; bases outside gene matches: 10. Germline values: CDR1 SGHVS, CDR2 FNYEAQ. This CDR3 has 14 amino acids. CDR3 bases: TGTGCCAGCAGCTCCACAGGGGCTTCAAGGGAGCAGTACTTC. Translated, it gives CASSSTGASREQYF.

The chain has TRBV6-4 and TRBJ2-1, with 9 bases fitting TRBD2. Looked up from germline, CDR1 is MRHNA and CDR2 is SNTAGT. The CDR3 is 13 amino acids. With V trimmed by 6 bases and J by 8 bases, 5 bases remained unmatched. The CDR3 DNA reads TGTGCCAGCAGCTTAGCGGGAGAGTATGAGCAGTTCTTC. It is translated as CASSLAGEYEQFF.

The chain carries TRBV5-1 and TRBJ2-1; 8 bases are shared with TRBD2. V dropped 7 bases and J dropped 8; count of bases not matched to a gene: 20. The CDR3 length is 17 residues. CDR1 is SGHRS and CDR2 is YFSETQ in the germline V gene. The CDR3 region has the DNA TGCGCCAGCCAATTCGTTGGCGCGGGAGGAGGTCGCGATGAGCAGTTCTTC. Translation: CASQFVGAGGGRDEQFF.

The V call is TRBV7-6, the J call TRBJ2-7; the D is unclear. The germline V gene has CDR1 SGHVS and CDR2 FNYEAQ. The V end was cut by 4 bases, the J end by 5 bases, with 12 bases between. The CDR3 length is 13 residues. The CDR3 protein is CASSSSPQDEQYF. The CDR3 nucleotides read TGTGCCAGCAGCTCCTCCCCCCAGGACGAGCAGTACTTC.

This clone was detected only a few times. The CDR3 DNA reads as TGTGCCAGCGGCAGGGGTTCCCACGAGCAGTACTTC. Its protein is CASGRGSHEQYF. This chain uses TRBV27 with TRBJ2-7, with a possible D match to TRBD1 (6 bases). Trimming stripped 8 bases from V and 5 bases from J, with 13 bases between. The germline V gene encodes CDR1 MNHEY and CDR2 SMNVEV (reference sequence). The CDR3 consists of 12 residues.

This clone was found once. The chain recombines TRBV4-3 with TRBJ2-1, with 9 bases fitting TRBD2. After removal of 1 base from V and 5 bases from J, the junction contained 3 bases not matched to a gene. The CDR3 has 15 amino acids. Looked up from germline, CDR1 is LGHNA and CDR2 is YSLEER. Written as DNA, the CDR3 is TGCGCCAGCAGCCAAGGCGGGAGGGCGAACAATGAGCAGTTCTTC. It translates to CASSQGGRANNEQFF.

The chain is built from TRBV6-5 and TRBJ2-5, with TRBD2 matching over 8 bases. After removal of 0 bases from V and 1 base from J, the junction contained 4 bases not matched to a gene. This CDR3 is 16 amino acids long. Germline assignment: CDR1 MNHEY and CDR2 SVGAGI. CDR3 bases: TGTGCCAGCAGTTACTCGAGAGCGGGAGCCCAAGAGACCCAGTACTTC. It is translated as CASSYSRAGAQETQYF.

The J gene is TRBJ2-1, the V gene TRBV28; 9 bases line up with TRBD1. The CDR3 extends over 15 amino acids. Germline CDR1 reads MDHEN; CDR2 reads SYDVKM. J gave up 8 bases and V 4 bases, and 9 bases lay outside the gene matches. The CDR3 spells CASSWTGQGFHEQFF. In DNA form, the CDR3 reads TGTGCCAGCAGTTGGACGGGACAGGGTTTTCATGAGCAGTTCTTC.

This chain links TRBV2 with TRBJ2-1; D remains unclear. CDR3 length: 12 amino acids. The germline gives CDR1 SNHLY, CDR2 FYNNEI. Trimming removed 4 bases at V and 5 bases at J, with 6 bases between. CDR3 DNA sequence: TGTGCCAGCAGTGCCCAGAACAATGAGCAGTTCTTC. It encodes CASSAQNNEQFF.

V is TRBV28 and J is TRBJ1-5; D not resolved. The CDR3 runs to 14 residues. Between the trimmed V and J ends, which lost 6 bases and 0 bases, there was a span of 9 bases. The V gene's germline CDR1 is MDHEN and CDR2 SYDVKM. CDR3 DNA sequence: TGTGCCAGCAGAACGGACTATAGCAATCAGCCCCAGCATTTT. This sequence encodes CASRTDYSNQPQHF.

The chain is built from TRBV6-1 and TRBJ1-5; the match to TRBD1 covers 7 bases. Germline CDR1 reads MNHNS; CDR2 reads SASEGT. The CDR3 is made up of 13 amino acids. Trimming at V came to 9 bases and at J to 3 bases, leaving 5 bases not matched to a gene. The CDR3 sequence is CASGTEINQPQHF. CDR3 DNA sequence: TGTGCCAGTGGGACAGAGATCAATCAGCCCCAGCATTTT.

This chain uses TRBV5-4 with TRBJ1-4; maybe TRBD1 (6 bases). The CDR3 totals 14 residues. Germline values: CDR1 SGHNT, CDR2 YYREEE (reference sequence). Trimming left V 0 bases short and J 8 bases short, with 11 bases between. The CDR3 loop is CASSLAGQPEKLFF. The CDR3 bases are TGTGCCAGCAGCTTGGCCGGACAGCCCGAAAAACTGTTTTTT.

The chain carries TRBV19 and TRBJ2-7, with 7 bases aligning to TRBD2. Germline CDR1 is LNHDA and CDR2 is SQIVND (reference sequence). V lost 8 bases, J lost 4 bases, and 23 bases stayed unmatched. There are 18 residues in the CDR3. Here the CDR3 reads CASWVRKGPTGGRYEQYF. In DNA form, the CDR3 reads TGTGCCAGTTGGGTCAGGAAGGGGCCTACGGGGGGAAGATACGAGCAGTACTTC.

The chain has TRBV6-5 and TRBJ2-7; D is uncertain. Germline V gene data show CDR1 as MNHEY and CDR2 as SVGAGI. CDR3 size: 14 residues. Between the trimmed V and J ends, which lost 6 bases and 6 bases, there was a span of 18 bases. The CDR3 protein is CASRLKLVSVEQYF. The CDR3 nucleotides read TGTGCCAGCAGGTTAAAGTTGGTGAGTGTCGAGCAGTACTTC.

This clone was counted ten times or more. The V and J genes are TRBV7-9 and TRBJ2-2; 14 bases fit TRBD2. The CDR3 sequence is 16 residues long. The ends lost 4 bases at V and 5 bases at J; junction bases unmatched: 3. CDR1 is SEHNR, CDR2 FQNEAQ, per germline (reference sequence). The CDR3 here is CASSSRLAGGTGELFF. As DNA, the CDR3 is TGTGCCAGCAGCTCGAGACTAGCGGGGGGGACCGGGGAGCTGTTTTTT.

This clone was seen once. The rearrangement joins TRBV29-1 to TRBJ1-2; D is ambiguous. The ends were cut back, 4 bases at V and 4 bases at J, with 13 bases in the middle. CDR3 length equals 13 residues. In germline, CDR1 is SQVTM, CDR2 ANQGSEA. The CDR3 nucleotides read TGCAGCGTTGGCACAGAGAAGGTCTATGGCTACACCTTC. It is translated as CSVGTEKVYGYTF.

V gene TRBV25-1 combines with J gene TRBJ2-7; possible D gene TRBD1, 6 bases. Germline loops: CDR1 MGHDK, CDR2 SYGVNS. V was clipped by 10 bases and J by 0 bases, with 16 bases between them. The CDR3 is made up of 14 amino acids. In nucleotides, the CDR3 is TGTGCCACCGTGACAGGCCAGAGCTCCTACGAGCAGTACTTC. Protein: CATVTGQSSYEQYF.

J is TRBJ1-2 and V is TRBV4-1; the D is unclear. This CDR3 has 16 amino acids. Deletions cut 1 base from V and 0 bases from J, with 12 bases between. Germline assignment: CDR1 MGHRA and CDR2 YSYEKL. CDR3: CASSQGLARPNYGYTF. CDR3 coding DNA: TGCGCCAGCAGCCAAGGACTGGCCCGCCCTAACTATGGCTACACCTTC.

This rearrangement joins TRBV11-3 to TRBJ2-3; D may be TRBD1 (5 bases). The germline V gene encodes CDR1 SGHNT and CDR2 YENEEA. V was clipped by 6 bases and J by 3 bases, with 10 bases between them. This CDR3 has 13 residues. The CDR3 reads CASSQGSTDTQYF. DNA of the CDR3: TGTGCCAGCAGTCAGGGATCTACAGATACGCAGTATTTT.